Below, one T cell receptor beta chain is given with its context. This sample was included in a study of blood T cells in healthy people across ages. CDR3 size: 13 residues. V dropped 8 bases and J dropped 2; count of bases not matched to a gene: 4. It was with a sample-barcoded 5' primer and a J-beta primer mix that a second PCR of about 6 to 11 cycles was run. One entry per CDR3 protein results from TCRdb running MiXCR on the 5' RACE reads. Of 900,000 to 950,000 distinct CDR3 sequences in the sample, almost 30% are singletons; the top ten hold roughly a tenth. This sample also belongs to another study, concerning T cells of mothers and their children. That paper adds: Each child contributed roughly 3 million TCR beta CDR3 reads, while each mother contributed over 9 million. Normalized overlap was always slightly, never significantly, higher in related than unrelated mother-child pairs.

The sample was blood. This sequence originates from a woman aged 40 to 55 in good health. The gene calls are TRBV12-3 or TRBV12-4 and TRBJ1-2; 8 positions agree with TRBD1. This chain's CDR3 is CASAGQANYGYTF. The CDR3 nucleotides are TGTGCCAGCGCGGGACAGGCGAACTATGGCTACACCTTC.